Each of the 2 T cell receptor beta chains below was sequenced from the same sample in a study of OX40 agonist ivuxolimab in advanced cancers. Sequencing used immunoSEQ multiplex PCR; TCRdb keeps in-frame clones, though not all of them. The repertoire consists of around 41,000 clones, with about 85% occurring once and the leading ten covering roughly 2.5%. The sequenced sample was CD4+ or CD8+ T cells sorted from blood, obtained in a trial of the OX40 agonist ivuxolimab. The origin of the receptors is an adult with an advanced solid tumor such as melanoma, head and neck, liver or kidney cancer.

This clone has more than one count but fewer than ten. The chain recombines TRBV9 with TRBJ1-1, with a tentative D call TRBD1 (5 bases). V shed 4 bases and J shed 6 bases, with 16 bases lying between them. In germline, CDR1 is SGDLS, CDR2 YYNGEE. The CDR3 has 14 residues. The CDR3 region is CASSLDGRGPEAFF. The CDR3 DNA sequence: TGTGCCAGCAGCCTCGACGGCCGGGGCCCTGAAGCTTTCTTT.

This chain joins TRBV14 and TRBJ2-1; D is possibly TRBD2 (5 bases). The CDR3 has 14 amino acids. The ends were cut back, 1 base at V and 2 bases at J, with 6 bases in the middle. CDR1 is SGHDN, CDR2 FVKESK, per germline. CDR3 nucleotide sequence: TGTGCCAGCAGCCAAGGACTAACCTACAATGAGCAGTTCTTC. The encoded protein is CASSQGLTYNEQFF.